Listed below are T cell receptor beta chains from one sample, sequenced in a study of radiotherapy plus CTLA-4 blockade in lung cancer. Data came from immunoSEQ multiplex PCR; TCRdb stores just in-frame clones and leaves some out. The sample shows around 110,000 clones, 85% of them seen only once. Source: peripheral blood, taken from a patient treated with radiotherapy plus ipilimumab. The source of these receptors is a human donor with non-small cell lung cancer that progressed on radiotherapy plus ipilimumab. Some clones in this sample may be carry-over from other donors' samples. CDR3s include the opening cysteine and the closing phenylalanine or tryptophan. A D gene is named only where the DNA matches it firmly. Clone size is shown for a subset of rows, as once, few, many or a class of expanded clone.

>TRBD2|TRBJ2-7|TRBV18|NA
TGTGCCAGCTCACCGGGACTAGCGGGGATCTACGAGCAGTACTTC
CASSPGLAGIYEQYF
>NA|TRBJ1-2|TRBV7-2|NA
TGTGCCAGCAGCTCGGACAGACGTTATGGCTACACCTTC
CASSSDRRYGYTF
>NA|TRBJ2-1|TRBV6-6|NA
TGTGCCAGCAGCCCCTTTGTAGGTAGCTCCTACAATGAGCAGTTCTTC
CASSPFVGSSYNEQFF
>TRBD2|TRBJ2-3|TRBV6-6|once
TGTGCCAGCAGCCCAGGTTTGAGCGGGGTCACAGATACGCAGTATTTT
CASSPGLSGVTDTQYF
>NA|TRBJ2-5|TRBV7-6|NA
TGTGCCAGCAGCTTTGCGGAGACCCAGTACTTC
CASSFAETQYF
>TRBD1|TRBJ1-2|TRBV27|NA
TGTGCCAGCAGTCCGGGACAGGGCACCTCCTATGGCTACACCTTC
CASSPGQGTSYGYTF
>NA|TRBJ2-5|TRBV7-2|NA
TGTGCCAGCAGCCTGACCAGGGGTAAGGAGACCCAGTACTTC
CASSLTRGKETQYF
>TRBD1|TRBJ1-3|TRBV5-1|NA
TGCGCCAGCAGCCAGATAGGACAGGGCTCTGGAAACACCATATATTTT
CASSQIGQGSGNTIYF
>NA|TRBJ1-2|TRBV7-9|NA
TGTGCCAGCAGCTTAGAATACTCGTATGGCTACACCTTC
CASSLEYSYGYTF
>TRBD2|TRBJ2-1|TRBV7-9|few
TGTGCCAGCAGCTTAACAGCGGGGGGAGCTAATAATGAGCAGTTCTTC
CASSLTAGGANNEQFF
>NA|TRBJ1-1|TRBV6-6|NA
TGTGCCAGCAGTTACTCGCTTTCAGAGAACACTGAAGCTTTCTTT
CASSYSLSENTEAFF
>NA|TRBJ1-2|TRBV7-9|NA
TGTGCCAGCAGCTTAAGCGGGGCAGTGAGTAACTATGGCTACACCTTC
CASSLSGAVSNYGYTF
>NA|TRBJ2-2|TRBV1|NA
TGCACCAGCAGCCAAGGGCTAGCGGGGGGGCGAAGTTGGGAGCTGTTTTTT
CTSSQGLAGGRSWELFF
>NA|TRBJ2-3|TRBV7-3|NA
TGTGCCAGCAGCTTAAGCCCTTTTGAGGAGGCAAGCACAGATACGCAGTATTTT
CASSLSPFEEASTDTQYF
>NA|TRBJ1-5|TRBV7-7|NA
TGTGCTAGCAGCCCCCGTGGGGGGACGCAGCCCCAGCATTTT
CASSPRGGTQPQHF
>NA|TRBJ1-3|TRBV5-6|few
TGTGCCAGCAGCTTTCCAGGGTCAGGAAACACCATATATTTT
CASSFPGSGNTIYF
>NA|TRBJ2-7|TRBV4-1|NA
TGCGCCAGCAGCCAGCGTGGAGGTGTCACCTACGAGCAGTACTTC
CASSQRGGVTYEQYF
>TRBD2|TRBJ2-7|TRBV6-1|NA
TGTGCCAGCAGTGAGGGACTAGCCTTGACCTACGAGCAGTACTTC
CASSEGLALTYEQYF
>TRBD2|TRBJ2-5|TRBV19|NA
TGTGCCAGTAGTTGGGGGCCGGGGGGGCAGTTCCAGTACTTC
CASSWGPGGQFQYF
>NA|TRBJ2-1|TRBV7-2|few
TGTGCCAGCAAGACAGGAGACCTCTACAATGAGCAGTTCTTC
CASKTGDLYNEQFF
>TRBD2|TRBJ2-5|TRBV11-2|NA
TGTGCCAGCAGCTCCTGGACTAGCGGGGGGGCTGGGGAGACCCAGTACTTC
CASSSWTSGGAGETQYF
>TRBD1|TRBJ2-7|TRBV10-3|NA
TGTGCCATCAGTGACGGACAGGCCTACGAGCAGTACTTC
CAISDGQAYEQYF
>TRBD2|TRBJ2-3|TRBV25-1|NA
TGTGCCAGCAGTGATTTGAGGCGGGGGGTAGATACGCAGTATTTT
CASSDLRRGVDTQYF
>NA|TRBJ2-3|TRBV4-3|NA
TGCGCCAGCAGCCAAGATGGTGGGAGCAGGGGATATTCAGATACGCAGTATTTT
CASSQDGGSRGYSDTQYF
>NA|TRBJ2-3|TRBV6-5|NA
TGTGCCAGCAGGCGGTGGAGCACAGATACGCAGTATTTT
CASRRWSTDTQYF
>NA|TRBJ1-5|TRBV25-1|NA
TGTGCCAGCTCCCCGGGGGGGAGTTTTTATCAGCCCCAGCATTTT
CASSPGGSFYQPQHF
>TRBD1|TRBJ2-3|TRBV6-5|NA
TGTGCCAGCAGTTACCGGGGACAGGGAGTAGATACGCAGTACTTT
CASSYRGQGVDTQYF
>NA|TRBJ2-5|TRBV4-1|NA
TGCGCCAGCAGCCAAGCTACTGGATTCCAAGAGACCCAGTACTTC
CASSQATGFQETQYF
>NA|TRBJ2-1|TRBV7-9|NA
TGTGCCAGCACTCCCCCTCGCTATTTGGAGCAGTTCTTC
CASTPPRYLEQFF
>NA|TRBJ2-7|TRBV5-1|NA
TGCGCCAGCAGCTTCGGGGGGCAGGACGCCCGCCACGAGCAGTACTTC
CASSFGGQDARHEQYF
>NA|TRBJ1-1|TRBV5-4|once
TGTGCCAGCAGCTTGGACAGGGTTACGGTGAACACTGAAGCTTTCTTT
CASSLDRVTVNTEAFF
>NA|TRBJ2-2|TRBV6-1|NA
TGTGCCAGCACTTTCATTAGGGGTGCCGGGGAGCTGTTTTTT
CASTFIRGAGELFF
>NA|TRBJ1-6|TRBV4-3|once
TGCGCCAGCAGCCAAGATAGGGCCGGCACGGGTTCACCCCTCCACTTT
CASSQDRAGTGSPLHF
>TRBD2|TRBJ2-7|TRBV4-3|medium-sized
TGCGCCAGCAGCCAAGATCTAGCGGGGGGAGGCTACGAGCAGTACTTC
CASSQDLAGGGYEQYF
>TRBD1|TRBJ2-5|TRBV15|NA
TGTGCCACAGGGACAGGGGGCTATGGCGGGGGGCTAGAGACCCAGTACTTC
CATGTGGYGGGLETQYF
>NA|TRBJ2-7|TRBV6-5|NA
TGTGCCAGCAGTTACTCGACTGCACAGGTTTACGAGCAGTACTTC
CASSYSTAQVYEQYF
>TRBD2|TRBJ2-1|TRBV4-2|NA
TGTGCCAGCAGCCTAGGGACTAGCTGGGACAATGAGCAGTTCTTC
CASSLGTSWDNEQFF
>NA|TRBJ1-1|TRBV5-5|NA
TGTGCCAGCAGCTTACAGGGTTACACTGAAGCTTTCTTT
CASSLQGYTEAFF
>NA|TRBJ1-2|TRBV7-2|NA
TGTGCCAGCAGCTTAAACGGCAGGGGCAGTGAAGGCTACACCTTC
CASSLNGRGSEGYTF
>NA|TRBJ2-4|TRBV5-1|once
TGCGCCAGCAGCTTGGAGACACCGGACATTCAGTACTTC
CASSLETPDIQYF
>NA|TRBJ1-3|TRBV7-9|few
TGTGCCAGCAGCTTAACGTGGGGGCAAAGGGGAAACACCATATATTTT
CASSLTWGQRGNTIYF
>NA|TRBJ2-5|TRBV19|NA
TGTGCCAGTAGTCCGGGACTCTTGGGGTATGAGACCCAGTACTTC
CASSPGLLGYETQYF
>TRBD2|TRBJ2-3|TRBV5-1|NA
TGCGCCAGCAGCTTACGTCTAGCGGGGCTCACAGATACGCAGTATTTT
CASSLRLAGLTDTQYF
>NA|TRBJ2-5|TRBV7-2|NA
TGTGCCAGCAGCTTAGTGGCCACCGCGGGGAGTGGCCAGTACTTC
CASSLVATAGSGQYF